This is a list of T cell receptor beta chains from one sample in a study of blood T cell repertoires in COVID-19. Generated by immunoSEQ multiplex PCR, the TCRdb table keeps only in-frame clones and is missing some. Of a few hundred thousand clones listed, more than 75% are singletons. Source material: PBMCs or T cells enriched from blood (not recorded which). These receptors were obtained from a woman in her 30s who had recovered from COVID-19. Both conserved end residues are part of each CDR3. Fields, in order: D gene, clone size, V gene, J gene, CDR3 protein, CDR3 DNA. The D gene is left open where the match is weak. Expanded clones get a size class; other rows say once, few or many, or leave the size out.

D: TRBD2
size: .
V: TRBV5-1
J: TRBJ2-1
CDR3: CASSLQTSGYNEQFF
DNA: TGCGCCAGCAGCTTGCAGACTAGCGGATACAATGAGCAGTTCTTC

D: .
size: .
V: TRBV24-1
J: TRBJ2-7
CDR3: CATSDARSYEQYF
DNA: TGTGCCACCAGTGATGCGCGGTCTTACGAGCAGTACTTC

D: .
size: .
V: TRBV10-1
J: TRBJ2-1
CDR3: CAISGGPPHNEQFF
DNA: TGCGCCATCTCCGGCGGGCCCCCCCACAATGAGCAGTTCTTC

D: TRBD2
size: .
V: TRBV6-6
J: TRBJ2-1
CDR3: CASSTKLAGTTILFF
DNA: TGTGCCAGCAGTACCAAACTAGCGGGAACGACAATTCTGTTCTTC

D: TRBD1
size: few
V: TRBV3-1/TRBV3-2
J: TRBJ1-2
CDR3: CASSISGTAYGYTF
DNA: TGTGCCAGCAGCATCTCTGGGACAGCCTATGGCTACACCTTC

D: TRBD1
size: once
V: TRBV27
J: TRBJ1-5
CDR3: CASSPGTVLANQPQHF
DNA: TGTGCCAGCAGTCCGGGGACAGTCCTCGCCAATCAGCCCCAGCATTTT

D: TRBD2
size: .
V: TRBV19
J: TRBJ2-1
CDR3: CASSTSGGPYNEQFF
DNA: TGTGCCAGTAGTACTTCGGGAGGGCCCTACAATGAGCAGTTCTTC

D: .
size: .
V: TRBV6-2/TRBV6-3
J: TRBJ1-4
CDR3: CASSYSSGREKLFF
DNA: TGTGCCAGCAGTTACTCGTCAGGCAGGGAAAAACTGTTTTTT

D: .
size: .
V: TRBV6-5
J: TRBJ2-7
CDR3: CATTGDSSYEQYF
DNA: TGTGCCACTACAGGTGATAGCTCCTACGAGCAGTACTTC

D: TRBD2
size: .
V: TRBV11-3
J: TRBJ2-1
CDR3: CASSLGLRQRDGIHNEQFF
DNA: TGTGCCAGCAGCTTAGGACTCCGGCAGCGGGACGGGATTCACAATGAGCAGTTCTTC

D: .
size: .
V: TRBV5-1
J: TRBJ1-2
CDR3: CASSLGHAYGYTF
DNA: TGCGCCAGCAGCCTGGGACATGCCTATGGCTACACCTTC

D: .
size: .
V: TRBV28
J: TRBJ2-5
CDR3: CASSFEGGVKTQYF
DNA: TGTGCCAGCAGTTTCGAAGGTGGAGTGAAGACCCAGTACTTC

D: .
size: .
V: TRBV3-1/TRBV3-2
J: TRBJ1-2
CDR3: CASSHLYGYTF
DNA: TGTGCCAGCAGCCACCTTTATGGCTACACCTTC

D: .
size: .
V: TRBV27
J: TRBJ2-1
CDR3: CASTREGTLTEQFF
DNA: TGTGCCAGCACCCGGGAAGGGACTCTAACCGAGCAGTTCTTC

D: .
size: .
V: TRBV5-1
J: TRBJ2-5
CDR3: CASSLGAEETQYF
DNA: TGCGCCAGCAGCTTGGGAGCCGAAGAGACCCAGTACTTC

D: .
size: .
V: TRBV30
J: TRBJ1-2
CDR3: CAWKGRGRYGYTF
DNA: TGTGCCTGGAAGGGCAGGGGAAGGTATGGCTACACCTTC

D: .
size: .
V: TRBV12-3/TRBV12-4
J: TRBJ2-7
CDR3: CASSFLSYEQYF
DNA: TGTGCCAGCAGTTTTTTATCCTACGAGCAGTACTTC

D: TRBD1
size: .
V: TRBV6-5
J: TRBJ2-7
CDR3: CASRTIRGRSYEQYF
DNA: TGTGCCAGCAGGACGATCAGGGGGCGTTCCTACGAGCAGTACTTC

D: TRBD2
size: .
V: TRBV5-1
J: TRBJ2-2
CDR3: CASSFEREDTGELFF
DNA: TGCGCCAGCAGCTTTGAGCGGGAGGACACCGGGGAGCTGTTTTTT

D: .
size: .
V: TRBV28
J: TRBJ2-7
CDR3: CASSRDFSYEQYF
DNA: TGTGCCAGCAGCCGGGACTTCTCCTACGAGCAGTACTTC

D: TRBD2
size: .
V: TRBV9
J: TRBJ2-3
CDR3: CASSGWTSFGEDTQYF
DNA: TGTGCCAGCAGCGGATGGACTAGCTTCGGAGAAGATACGCAGTATTTT

D: .
size: once
V: TRBV24-1
J: TRBJ2-7
CDR3: CATVLSSGTRDFYEQYF
DNA: TGTGCCACGGTACTTTCAAGTGGGACAAGGGATTTCTACGAGCAGTACTTC

D: .
size: once
V: TRBV6-1
J: TRBJ2-2
CDR3: CASSERQTTGELFF
DNA: TGTGCCAGCAGTGAAAGACAGACCACCGGGGAGCTGTTTTTT

D: .
size: .
V: TRBV27
J: TRBJ2-5
CDR3: CASSVRDTSRLETQYF
DNA: TGTGCCAGCAGTGTCCGGGACACCTCCCGTCTGGAGACCCAGTACTTC

D: .
size: .
V: TRBV27
J: TRBJ1-6
CDR3: CASSLEGGRQVNSPLHF
DNA: TGTGCCAGCAGTTTAGAAGGCGGTCGTCAAGTCAATTCACCCCTCCACTTT

D: .
size: once
V: TRBV5-5
J: TRBJ2-7
CDR3: CASSPSLLDYEQYF
DNA: TGTGCCAGCAGCCCGTCCCTCCTAGACTACGAGCAGTACTTC

D: .
size: .
V: TRBV12-3/TRBV12-4
J: TRBJ2-2
CDR3: CATKNLNTGELFF
DNA: TGTGCCACCAAAAACTTGAACACCGGGGAGCTGTTTTTT

D: .
size: .
V: TRBV20-1
J: TRBJ2-7
CDR3: CSAAGGEQYF
DNA: TGCAGTGCCGCCGGGGGCGAGCAGTACTTC

D: .
size: .
V: TRBV15
J: TRBJ1-1
CDR3: CATSRDDSEAFF
DNA: TGTGCCACCAGCAGAGATGACAGTGAAGCTTTCTTT

D: .
size: .
V: TRBV27
J: TRBJ1-5
CDR3: CASSLYPSGQPQHF
DNA: TGTGCCAGCAGTTTATATCCCTCGGGTCAGCCCCAGCATTTT

D: .
size: .
V: TRBV3-1/TRBV3-2
J: TRBJ1-6
CDR3: CASSQGGGDSPLHF
DNA: TGTGCCAGCAGCCAAGGGGGAGGGGATTCACCCCTCCACTTT

D: .
size: .
V: TRBV6-2/TRBV6-3
J: TRBJ1-2
CDR3: CASSYTRDYGYTF
DNA: TGTGCCAGCAGTTACACTCGGGACTATGGCTACACCTTC

D: .
size: .
V: TRBV29-1
J: TRBJ2-1
CDR3: CSVELGVGNYNEQFF
DNA: TGCAGCGTTGAACTAGGGGTGGGGAACTACAATGAGCAGTTCTTC

D: .
size: once
V: TRBV19
J: TRBJ1-1
CDR3: CASNETLNTEAFF
DNA: TGTGCCAGTAATGAGACACTGAACACTGAAGCTTTCTTT

D: .
size: .
V: TRBV3-1/TRBV3-2
J: TRBJ2-7
CDR3: CASSQDVLSYEQYF
DNA: TGTGCCAGCAGCCAAGATGTATTGTCCTACGAGCAGTACTTC

D: .
size: .
V: TRBV9
J: TRBJ1-5
CDR3: CASSVSGLANQPQHF
DNA: TGTGCCAGCAGCGTATCGGGGTTGGCCAATCAGCCCCAGCATTTT

D: TRBD1
size: few
V: TRBV15
J: TRBJ2-1
CDR3: CATSRPGGDEQFF
DNA: TGTGCCACCAGCAGACCAGGGGGCGATGAGCAGTTCTTC

D: .
size: .
V: TRBV3-1/TRBV3-2
J: TRBJ1-6
CDR3: CASSQTDSLAPLHF
DNA: TGTGCCAGCAGCCAAACAGACAGTCTCGCACCCCTCCACTTT

D: .
size: .
V: TRBV3-1/TRBV3-2
J: TRBJ1-6
CDR3: CASSPTGKGSPLHF
DNA: TGTGCCAGCAGCCCCACAGGGAAAGGATCACCCCTCCACTTT

D: TRBD2
size: once
V: TRBV7-9
J: TRBJ2-3
CDR3: CASSSTSGSIDTQYF
DNA: TGTGCCAGCAGCTCTACTAGCGGGAGTATAGATACGCAGTATTTT